The 15 T cell receptor beta chains given below trace back to one sample, sequenced in a study of OX40 agonist ivuxolimab in advanced cancers. Measured with immunoSEQ multiplex PCR; TCRdb has only the in-frame clones, and not every one. The sample consists of 20,000 to 25,000 clones, roughly 78% of them appearing once. The material was CD4+ or CD8+ T cells sorted from blood, obtained in a trial of the OX40 agonist ivuxolimab. These receptors came from an adult with an advanced solid tumor such as melanoma, head and neck, liver or kidney cancer.

On this clone itself: This CDR3 is also generated by other DNA sequences in the sample. V gene TRBV4-2 combines with J gene TRBJ2-1; the match to TRBD2 covers 7 bases. The germline V gene encodes CDR1 LGHNA and CDR2 YNFKEQ. This CDR3 comprises 16 residues. Germline trimming cut 0 bases from V and 3 bases from J; bases unmatched to any gene: 5. DNA of the CDR3: TGTGCCAGCAGCCAAGAACCAGCGGGGAACTACAATGAGCAGTTCTTC. This sequence encodes CASSQEPAGNYNEQFF.

This rearrangement joins TRBV4-1 to TRBJ2-2; TRBD2 matches 7 bases. This CDR3 has 18 amino acids. CDR1 is MGHRA, CDR2 YSYEKL, per germline. The J segment lost 3 bases and the V segment lost 1 base, leaving 11 bases of the junction unmatched. DNA of the CDR3: TGCGCCAGCAGCCAAGGGCAGCGGGGCTCATTTTACACCGGGGAGCTGTTTTTT. Amino acid sequence: CASSQGQRGSFYTGELFF.

V gene TRBV7-8 combines with J gene TRBJ1-3; D remains unclear. CDR1 and CDR2 (germline): SGHVS, FQNEAQ. Deletions cut 5 bases from V and 3 bases from J, with 23 bases between. The length of the CDR3 is 18 residues. The CDR3 sequence is CASSLGRSGRNRGNTIYF. In DNA form, the CDR3 reads TGTGCCAGCAGCCTAGGAAGGTCCGGGCGCAATCGTGGAAACACCATATATTTT. The whole variable domain, remainder taken from reference TRBV7-8 and TRBJ1-3, is GAGVSQSPRYKVAKRGQDVALRCDPISGHVSLFWYQQALGQGPEFLTYFQNEAQLDKSGLPSDRFFAERPEGSVSTLKIQRTQQEDSAVYLCASSLGRSGRNRGNTIYFGEGSWLTVV.

Only one count was recorded for this clone. The V call is TRBV11-3, the J call TRBJ1-6; D is possibly TRBD1 (5 bases). Trimming shortened V by 6 bases and J by 5 bases, and 14 bases separated the two germline ends. The CDR3 has 15 residues. CDR1 is SGHNT, CDR2 YENEEA, per germline. CDR3 coding DNA: TGTGCCAGCAGGGCTCGGACACATGATAATTCACCCCTCCACTTT. It specifies CASRARTHDNSPLHF.

The chain is built from TRBV21-1 and TRBJ1-5. TRBV21-1 is recorded as a pseudogene. CDR3 length: 21 residues. The CDR3 reads CASSKLRRGRGGADSNQPQHF. The CDR3, as DNA: TGTGCCAGCAGCAAACTTCGGCGGGGTCGGGGGGGCGCGGATAGCAATCAGCCCCAGCATTTT.

This clone was seen once. The J gene is TRBJ2-1, the V gene TRBV11-2, with D possibly matching TRBD1 (5 bases). V was pared by 1 base and J by 7 bases, with 11 bases between. The CDR3 spans 14 residues. Looked up from germline, CDR1 is SGHAT and CDR2 is FQNNGV. This CDR3 is CASSLVAGANEQFF. CDR3 DNA: TGTGCCAGCAGCTTAGTGGCTGGGGCTAATGAGCAGTTCTTC. Together with reference TRBV11-2 and TRBJ2-1, the CDR3 gives the full variable domain: EAGVAQSPRYKIIEKRQSVAFWCNPISGHATLYWYQQILGQGPKLLIQFQNNGVVDDSQLPKDRFSAERLKGVDSTLKIQPAKLEDSAVYLCASSLVAGANEQFFGPGTRLTVL.

The genes are TRBV5-8 and TRBJ2-5, with 7 bases lining up with TRBD2. This CDR3 contains 12 residues. Trimming cost V 6 bases and J 8 bases; bases outside gene matches: 7. Germline V gene sequence: CDR1 SGHTS, CDR2 YDEGEE. CDR3 in amino acids: CASTWGGFTQYF. The CDR3 region has the DNA TGTGCCAGCACATGGGGGGGGTTCACCCAGTACTTC.

A few counts support this clone. The CDR3 DNA follows: TGTGCCAGCAGCTCCAGGGATAGCTCCTACGAGCAGTACTTC. Translated: CASSSRDSSYEQYF. V usage is TRBV11-2 and J usage is TRBJ2-7; tentative D call: TRBD1 (5 bases). This CDR3 is built from 14 residues. Germline V lookup: CDR1 SGHAT, CDR2 FQNNGV. V lost 4 bases and J 0 bases, leaving 10 bases between the germline ends.

This clone was picked up one time. A read error may explain this, as a much larger clone is one base away. Other nucleotide sequences from this sample produce the same CDR3. The rearrangement links TRBV5-6 to TRBJ1-5; TRBD1 agrees at 11 bases. CDR1 is SGHDT, CDR2 YYEEEE, per germline. This CDR3 has 15 amino acids. The CDR3 region has the DNA TGTGCCAGCAGCTTAGGGGACAGGGGGAATCAGCCCCAACATTTT. As protein: CASSLGDRGNQPQHF.

J is TRBJ2-7 and V is TRBV5-4; the D is unclear. The CDR3 is made up of 13 amino acids. The germline gives CDR1 SGHNT, CDR2 YYREEE (reference sequence). Trimming left V 0 bases short and J 4 bases short, with 8 bases between. The CDR3 region is CASSLEERYEQYF. As DNA, the CDR3 is TGTGCCAGCAGCTTGGAAGAAAGATACGAGCAGTACTTC.

The CDR3 loop reads CASSQLAGHYEQYF. Here the CDR3 DNA reads TGCGCCAGCAGCCAATTAGCGGGGCATTACGAGCAGTACTTC. This sequence joins TRBV4-1 and TRBJ2-7; 8 bases match TRBD2. Germline V gene sequence: CDR1 MGHRA, CDR2 YSYEKL. The CDR3 length is 14 residues. J gave up 4 bases and V 2 bases, and 4 bases lay outside the gene matches.

The genes are TRBV7-6 and TRBJ1-4, with 10 bases identical to TRBD1. Germline CDR1 is SGHVS and CDR2 is FNYEAQ. V was clipped by 1 base and J by 1 base; unmatched bases: 12. The CDR3 contains 20 residues. The CDR3 here is CASSLVSHPGTGETNEKLFF. The DNA for the CDR3 is TGTGCCAGCAGCTTAGTTTCCCATCCCGGGACAGGGGAAACTAATGAAAAACTGTTTTTT.

A note on this clone: One end of the junction does not line up with germline, which may come from a read error. The rearrangement joins TRBV7-7 to TRBJ2-1; 9 bases map to TRBD1. CDR1 is SSHAT, CDR2 FNYEAQ, per germline (reference sequence). This CDR3 is built from 15 residues. The CDR3 here is CASSPGTGFYNEQFF. The CDR3 coding sequence is TGTGCTAGCAGCCCCGGGACAGGGTTTTACAATGAGCAGTTCTTC.

The chain uses TRBV7-2 and TRBJ2-5; 10 nucleotides agree with TRBD2. With 3 bases clipped from V and 3 bases from J, the junction kept 7 bases outside the gene matches. This CDR3 has 16 amino acids. Looked up from germline, CDR1 is SGHTA and CDR2 is FQGNSA. The CDR3 region is CASSFGPGTSEETQYF. The CDR3 DNA follows: TGTGCCAGCAGCTTCGGCCCCGGGACTAGCGAAGAGACCCAGTACTTC.

The rearrangement uses TRBV5-1 and TRBJ1-1, with a possible D match to TRBD1 (5 bases). The germline V and J ends were trimmed by 0 bases and 1 base, with 16 bases remaining between them. Germline V gene data show CDR1 as SGHRS and CDR2 as YFSETQ. This CDR3 region has 17 residues. The CDR3 DNA is TGCGCCAGCAGCTTGGAGGGACCTGGGTGGGGGAACACTGAAGCTTTCTTT. Amino acids: CASSLEGPGWGNTEAFF.